Listed here are 24 T cell receptor beta chains from one sample, sequenced in a study of prognosis after radiotherapy for stage I lung cancer. Template was genomic DNA; TCR beta CDR3 amplified in two multiplex PCR rounds. TRBV and TRBJ genes each had their own specific primers in first-round PCR. TCRdb processed the multiplex PCR reads anew with MiXCR; each CDR3 protein has one entry. The sample consists of 26,000 or so distinct CDR3 sequences, roughly 30% of them appearing once. Sequenced here: PBMCs, sampled before or after stereotactic body radiation therapy (not recorded which). The receptors were sampled from a donor over 45 with non-small cell lung cancer.

The J gene is TRBJ1-2, the V gene TRBV6-6; D gene ambiguous. This CDR3 comprises 15 residues. The germline V and J ends were trimmed by 0 bases and 7 bases, with 15 bases remaining between them. Germline loops: CDR1 MNHNY, CDR2 SVGAGI (reference sequence). The CDR3 sequence is CASSYSRQVYSGYTF. For the CDR3, the DNA is TGTGCCAGCAGTTACTCGAGGCAGGTCTATTCTGGCTACACCTTC.

This clonotype was found many times. The V and J genes are TRBV30 and TRBJ1-4; maybe TRBD1 (6 bases). V was cut by 3 bases and J by 8 bases, with 10 bases left in between. Looked up from germline, CDR1 is GTSNPN and CDR2 is SVGIG (reference sequence). The CDR3 runs to 12 residues. As DNA, the CDR3 is TGTGCCTGGAGGTCCACAGGGGAAAAACTGTTTTTT. Protein: CAWRSTGEKLFF.

About this clonotype itself: Since a far larger clone is one base different, this is likely a read error. The chain couples TRBV5-1 to TRBJ2-5, with D perhaps given as TRBD1 or TRBD2 (5 bases each). TRBJ2-1 matches the DNA end more closely, so the J call is doubtful. CDR3 length: 16 residues. Germline assignment: CDR1 SGHRS and CDR2 YFSETQ. CDR3 DNA: TGCGCCAGCAGCTCTCAAACTAGAGGGACCAACAATGAGCAGTTCTTC. Its protein product is CASSSQTRGTNNEQFF.

This clonotype has ten or more counts. The genes are TRBV3-1 and TRBJ1-2; a possible D gene is TRBD1 (6 bases). The germline V gene encodes CDR1 LGHDT and CDR2 YNNKEL (reference sequence). This CDR3 spans 13 amino acids. The ends were cut back, 1 base at V and 3 bases at J, with 6 bases in the middle. CDR3 nucleotide sequence: TGTGCCAGCAGCCAAGGGACAGACTATGGCTACACCTTC. Translated: CASSQGTDYGYTF.

This clonotype was detected many times. The chain is built from TRBV5-1 and TRBJ1-4; no reliable D call. Germline CDR1 is SGHRS and CDR2 is YFSETQ. CDR3 length: 15 amino acids. V was pared by 4 bases and J by 0 bases, with 10 bases between. CDR3 bases: TGCGCCAGCAGCAGCGGTCTTGCAACTAATGAAAAACTGTTTTTT. The encoded protein is CASSSGLATNEKLFF.

This clonotype was counted once. A much larger clone lies a single base off, so this may be a read error. This chain joins TRBV6-5 and TRBJ1-4, with D unclear. Germline-derived CDR1 and CDR2 are MNHEY and SVGAGI. The CDR3 runs to 16 residues. CDR3 DNA: TGTGCCAGCAGTTACTCTTGGATAGCAACTAATGAAAAACTGCTTTTT. It yields the protein CASSYSWIATNEKLLF.

This clonotype was recorded at least ten times. The chain joins TRBV9 to TRBJ1-5; a possible D gene is TRBD1 (5 bases). V lost 4 bases, J lost 8 bases, and 13 bases lay in between. The CDR3 contains 13 residues. Germline V gives CDR1 SGDLS, CDR2 YYNGEE. For the CDR3, the DNA is TGTGCCAGCAGCACCGGGACCGCTGAGCCCCAGCATTTT. Protein sequence: CASSTGTAEPQHF.

The table lists this clonotype with many counts. The genes are TRBV11-2 and TRBJ2-2; TRBD2 agrees at 8 bases. The CDR3 is made up of 17 amino acids. V lost 1 base, J lost 4 bases, and 8 bases stayed unmatched. Germline CDR1 and CDR2: SGHAT and FQNNGV. The CDR3 reads CASSLGTSGRGTGELFF. The DNA for the CDR3 is TGTGCCAGCAGCTTAGGTACTAGCGGCCGTGGCACCGGGGAGCTGTTTTTT.

Many counts were recorded for this clonotype. J is TRBJ2-7 and V is TRBV5-1; the match to TRBD2 covers 8 bases. The germline V gene encodes CDR1 SGHRS and CDR2 YFSETQ. The V segment lost 0 bases and the J segment 4 bases; nucleotides outside the gene matches: 6. This CDR3 is built from 15 residues. CDR3 nucleotide sequence: TGCGCCAGCAGCTTGGAACTAGCGGCGAGTTACGAGCAGTACTTC. Translation: CASSLELAASYEQYF.

This chain joins TRBV2 and TRBJ2-3; 14 bases fit TRBD2. This CDR3 has 18 amino acids. The V gene end was trimmed by 4 bases and the J gene end by 7 bases; junction bases not matched to a gene: 13. The germline V gene encodes CDR1 SNHLY and CDR2 FYNNEI. CDR3 loop: CASSGGTSGGGPAYTQYF. In DNA form, the CDR3 reads TGTGCCAGCAGTGGGGGGACTAGCGGGGGCGGCCCCGCATATACGCAGTATTTT.

This clonotype has ten or more counts. The gene calls are TRBV19 and TRBJ1-2; D is possibly TRBD1 (5 bases). Trimming pared 3 bases from V and 5 bases from J, leaving 16 bases between. Per the germline V gene, CDR1 is LNHDA and CDR2 is SQIVND (reference sequence). The length of the CDR3 is 15 residues. The CDR3 loop is CASSMTLSQGYGYTF. CDR3 coding DNA: TGTGCCAGTAGTATGACACTATCCCAGGGTTATGGCTACACCTTC. The full variable domain, rest sourced from reference TRBV19 and TRBJ1-2, is DGGITQSPKYLFRKEGQNVTLSCEQNLNHDAMYWYRQDPGQGLRLIYYSQIVNDFQKGDIAEGYSVSREKKESFPLTVTSAQKNPTAFYLCASSMTLSQGYGYTFGSGTRLTVV.

The table lists this clonotype with many counts. The rearrangement links TRBV28 to TRBJ1-3, with 9 bases that match TRBD1. The CDR3 runs 13 residues. The ends lost 8 bases at V and 2 bases at J; junction bases unmatched: 1. From germline, CDR1 is MDHEN and CDR2 SYDVKM. CDR3 loop: CASWDRAGNTIYF. In DNA, the CDR3 is TGTGCCAGCTGGGACAGGGCTGGAAACACCATATATTTT.

This chain links TRBV6-2 or TRBV6-3 with TRBJ1-1; D is unclear. The CDR3 extends over 12 amino acids. Trimming left V 2 bases short and J 1 base short, with 2 bases between. CDR1 is MNHEY and CDR2 is SVGEGT in the germline V gene. In DNA, the CDR3 is TGTGCCAGCAGTTACGAGAACACTGAAGCTTTCTTT. This translates into CASSYENTEAFF.

This clonotype was seen repeatedly, ten times or more. As DNA, the CDR3 is TGTGCCAGCAGTTTGACTGGGGCCGGGGAGCTGTTTTTT. Amino acids: CASSLTGAGELFF. The chain couples TRBV6-2 or TRBV6-3 to TRBJ2-2, with D unresolved. The germline V and J ends were trimmed by 4 bases and 6 bases, with 9 bases remaining between them. The CDR3 loop spans 13 amino acids. Germline V CDR1 and CDR2: MNHEY, SVGEGT.

The sample holds many counts of this clonotype. The V gene is TRBV4-1, the J gene TRBJ1-1; D is undetermined. The germline V gene encodes CDR1 MGHRA and CDR2 YSYEKL. V was shortened by 0 bases and J by 6 bases, with 17 bases between the two germline ends. The CDR3 totals 16 residues. The CDR3 loop is CASSQEGAKGRSEAFF. The DNA for the CDR3 is TGCGCCAGCAGCCAAGAAGGCGCCAAGGGCAGGTCTGAAGCTTTCTTT.

This clonotype was recorded many times. The rearrangement uses TRBV2 and TRBJ2-7; 8 nucleotides align to TRBD1. The CDR3 length is 14 residues. CDR1 and CDR2 from the germline V gene are SNHLY and FYNNEI. With V trimmed by 8 bases and J by 2 bases, 8 bases remained unmatched. The CDR3 protein is CASGPGQGAYEQYF. CDR3 in DNA: TGTGCCAGCGGACCAGGACAGGGTGCCTACGAGCAGTACTTC.

With respect to this clonotype: This may be a read error: a much more frequent sequence differs by one nucleotide. This chain links TRBV3-1 with TRBJ2-3; TRBD1 might be the D (5 bases). Looked up from germline, CDR1 is LGHDT and CDR2 is YNNKEL (reference sequence). This CDR3 contains 14 residues. CDR3 bases: TGTGCCAGCAGCCAAGAACCAGGCACAGGTACGCAGTATTTT. Translated: CASSQEPGTGTQYF.

This clonotype occurred many times. The CDR3 is CASSAPNRGSEAFF. CDR3 DNA: TGTGCCAGCAGCGCCCCGAACAGGGGAAGTGAAGCTTTCTTT. The J gene is TRBJ1-1, the V gene TRBV6-1; TRBD1 aligns across 7 bases. CDR1 and CDR2 (germline): MNHNS, SASEGT. This CDR3 spans 14 amino acids. Losses at the gene ends were 6 bases for V and 7 bases for J; bases not matched to a gene: 11.

The V and J genes are TRBV20-1 and TRBJ2-1; TRBD2 aligns across 16 bases. CDR1 and CDR2 from the germline V gene are DFQATT and SNEGSKA (reference sequence). V was clipped by 5 bases and J by 4 bases; unmatched bases: 8. This CDR3 spans 17 amino acids. CDR3 amino acids: CSALGLAGGRVYNEQFF. CDR3 DNA sequence: TGCAGTGCTCTGGGACTAGCGGGAGGGCGGGTGTACAATGAGCAGTTCTTC.

This clonotype was detected many times. The chain couples TRBV5-8 to TRBJ2-3, with a possible D match to TRBD1 (6 bases). Deletions cut 0 bases from V and 2 bases from J, with 13 bases between. Germline assignment: CDR1 SGHTS and CDR2 YDEGEE. The CDR3 runs to 16 residues. The CDR3 reads CASSLGEGTYTDTQYF. CDR3 nucleotides: TGTGCCAGCAGCTTGGGTGAAGGGACATACACAGATACGCAGTATTTT.

With regard to this clonotype: Given a far larger clone just one base away, this is likely a sequencing read error. The chain has TRBV19 and TRBJ2-5; 8 nucleotides match TRBD2. The last part of the DNA fits TRBJ2-1 better; the J call may be wrong. The CDR3 has 17 amino acids. The germline CDR1 and CDR2 sequences are LNHDA and SQIVND (reference sequence). The CDR3 nucleotides are TGTGCCAGTAGTAGGGCCGGGGGGGACAACGGTAGGAATGAGCAGTTCTTC. It translates to CASSRAGGDNGRNEQFF.

This clonotype was counted many times. The chain employs TRBV5-4 and TRBJ2-6; D may match TRBD1 or TRBD2 (5 bases each). Germline V CDR1 and CDR2: SGHNT, YYREEE (reference sequence). The V and J ends lost 5 bases and 1 base respectively, with 10 bases between them. This CDR3 is 15 amino acids long. CDR3 sequence (DNA): TGTGCCAGCAGGATTGAGGGGTCTGGGGCCAACGTCCTGACTTTC. Translation: CASRIEGSGANVLTF.

This clonotype was recorded many times. A single base separates this from a much larger clone, so it may be a read error. In nucleotides, the CDR3 is TGTGCCAGCGGCCCCGGCAGGGGTCGAAATTCACCCCTCCACTTT. Amino acid sequence: CASGPGRGRNSPLHF. The chain uses TRBV7-9 and TRBJ1-6, with D perhaps matching TRBD1 (6 bases). V was clipped by 8 bases and J by 7 bases, with 18 bases between them. Germline values: CDR1 SEHNR, CDR2 FQNEAQ (reference sequence). This CDR3 spans 15 amino acids.

There are many counts of this clonotype. Mismatch with germline at one junction end may stem from a read error. The genes are TRBV27 and TRBJ1-6; TRBD1 matches 8 bases. This CDR3 is built from 15 residues. Germline V gene data show CDR1 as MNHEY and CDR2 as SMNVEV (reference sequence). The CDR3 reads CASSFDRGSNSPLHF. CDR3 nucleotides: TGTGCTAGCAGTTTCGACAGGGGAAGTAATTCACCCCTCCACTTT.